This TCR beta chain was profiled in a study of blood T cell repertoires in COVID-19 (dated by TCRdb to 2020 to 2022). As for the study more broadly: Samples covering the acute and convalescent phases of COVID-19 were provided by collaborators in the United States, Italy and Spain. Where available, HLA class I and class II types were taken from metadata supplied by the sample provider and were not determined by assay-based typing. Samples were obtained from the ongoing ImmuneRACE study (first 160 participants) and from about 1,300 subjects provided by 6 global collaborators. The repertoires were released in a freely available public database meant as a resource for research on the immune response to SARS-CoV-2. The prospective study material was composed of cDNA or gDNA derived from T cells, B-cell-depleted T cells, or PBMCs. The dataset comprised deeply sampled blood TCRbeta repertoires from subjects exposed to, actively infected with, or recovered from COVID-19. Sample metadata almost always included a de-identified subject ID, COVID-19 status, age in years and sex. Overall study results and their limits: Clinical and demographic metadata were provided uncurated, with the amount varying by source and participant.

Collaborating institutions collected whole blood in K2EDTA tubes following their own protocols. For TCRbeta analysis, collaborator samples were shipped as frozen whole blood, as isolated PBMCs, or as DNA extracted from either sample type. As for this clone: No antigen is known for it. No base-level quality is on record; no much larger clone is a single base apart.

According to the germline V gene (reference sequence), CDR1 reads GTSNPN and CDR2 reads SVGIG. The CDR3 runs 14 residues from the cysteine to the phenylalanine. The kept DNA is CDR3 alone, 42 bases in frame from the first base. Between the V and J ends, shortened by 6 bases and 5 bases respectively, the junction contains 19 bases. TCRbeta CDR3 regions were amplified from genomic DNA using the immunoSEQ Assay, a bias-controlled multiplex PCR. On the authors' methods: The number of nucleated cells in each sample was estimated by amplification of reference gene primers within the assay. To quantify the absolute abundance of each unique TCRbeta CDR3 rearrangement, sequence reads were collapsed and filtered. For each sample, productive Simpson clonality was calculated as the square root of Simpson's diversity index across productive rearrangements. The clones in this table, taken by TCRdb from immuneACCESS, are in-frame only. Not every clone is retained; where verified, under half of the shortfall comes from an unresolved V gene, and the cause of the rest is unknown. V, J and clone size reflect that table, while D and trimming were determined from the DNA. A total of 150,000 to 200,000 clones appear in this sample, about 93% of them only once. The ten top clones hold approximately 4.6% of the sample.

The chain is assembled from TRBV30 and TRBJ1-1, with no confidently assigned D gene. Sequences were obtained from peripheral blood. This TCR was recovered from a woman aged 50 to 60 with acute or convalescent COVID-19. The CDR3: CACSDREEETEAFF. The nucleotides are TGTGCCTGCTCAGACCGGGAAGAAGAAACTGAAGCTTTCTTT.